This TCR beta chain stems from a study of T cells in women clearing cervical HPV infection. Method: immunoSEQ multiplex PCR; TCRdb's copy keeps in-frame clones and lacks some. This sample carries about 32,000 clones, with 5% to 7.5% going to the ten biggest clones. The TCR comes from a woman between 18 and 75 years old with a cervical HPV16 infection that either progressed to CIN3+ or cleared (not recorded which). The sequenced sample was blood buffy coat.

The CDR3 here is CASSSLDRAVSTEAFF. The CDR3 DNA, read in part, is TGTGCCAGCAGCTCGCTCGACAGGGCAGTTTCCACTGAA. The V and J genes are TRBV13 and TRBJ1-1; 7 bases agree with TRBD1. The observed sequence ends 3 residues before the CDR3 terminus, with the missing tail filled in from the germline J gene. CDR1 PRHDT and CDR2 FYEKMQ come from the germline V gene (reference sequence). This CDR3 has 16 residues. V trimming: 4 bases; J trimming: 4 bases; junction bases outside the gene matches: 12.